This TCR beta chain was sequenced in a study of blood T cell repertoires in COVID-19. Overall study: Donors in the United States, Italy and Spain gave samples during acute or convalescent COVID-19. Sources were T cells, B-cell-depleted T cells, or PBMCs; the material itself was cDNA or gDNA.

This CDR3 is 14 amino acids long. Germline CDR1 and CDR2: SGHRS and YFSETQ. With 5 bases clipped from V and 6 bases from J, the junction kept 11 bases outside the gene matches. The data were produced by immunoSEQ multiplex PCR, yet TCRdb's version contains in-frame clones alone and is incomplete. The sample includes about 35,000 clones, 65% to 85% seen only once; the top ten take more than 8.5%. The rearrangement joins TRBV5-1 to TRBJ2-7; 7 bases match TRBD1. This TCR was recovered from a man aged 60 to 69 in a cohort sampled during active COVID-19. Sequenced input: peripheral blood. The CDR3 here is CASRVRGGVGEQYF. CDR3 nucleotide sequence: TGCGCCAGCAGAGTGAGAGGGGGCGTGGGCGAGCAGTACTTC. Full variable domain (missing parts from reference TRBV5-1 and TRBJ2-7): KAGVTQTPRYLIKTRGQQVTLSCSPISGHRSVSWYQQTPGQGLQFLFEYFSETQRNKGNFPGRFSGRQFSNSRSEMNVSTLELGDSALYLCASRVRGGVGEQYFGPGTRLTVT.